These 11 T cell receptor beta chains came from one sample sequenced in a study of shared clonotypes between healthy human individuals (dated by TCRdb to the early 2020s). CD8 naive samples were CD45RO-negative cells positively selected for CCR7, giving a CD45RA+CCR7+ population that excluded TemRA cells. Library preparation used the immunoSEQ multiplex PCR assay. The immuneACCESS repertoire file appears here via TCRdb, limited to in-frame rearrangements. These files lack a portion of the clones; in checked studies, under half of the deficit traces to unresolved V genes, and the cause of the others is not known. Across this sample there are some 2.1 million clones, with just over 90% seen only once. More than 1.5% of the sample is in the top ten clones. The sequenced sample was naive CD8+ T cells from PBMCs. The sample's cell subset or site label, decoded: CD45RA+CCR7+. The receptors come from a man between 18 and 29 years old in good health. Some clones in this sample may be carry-over from other donors' samples.

The V call is TRBV7-6, the J call TRBJ2-7; 7 bases align to TRBD2. CDR1 is SGHVS and CDR2 is FNYEAQ in the germline V gene. The J segment lost 2 bases and the V segment lost 8 bases, leaving 6 bases of the junction unmatched. The CDR3 has 13 residues. CDR3 in amino acids: CASSSGAPYEQYF. The CDR3 coding sequence is TGTGCCAGCTCGAGCGGGGCCCCCTACGAGCAGTACTTC.

The chain employs TRBV4-1 and TRBJ2-2; 9 positions match TRBD2. Per germline, CDR1 MGHRA and CDR2 YSYEKL. The CDR3 totals 16 residues. J was trimmed by 5 bases and V by 4 bases; bases with no gene match: 8. The CDR3 here is CASSPRLAATTGELFF. The CDR3 coding sequence is TGCGCCAGCAGCCCGAGACTAGCGGCGACTACCGGGGAGCTGTTTTTT.

This clone came up a few times. The chain uses TRBV19 and TRBJ1-1; D gene unclear. CDR1 is LNHDA, CDR2 SQIVND, per germline (reference sequence). V lost 7 bases, J lost 1 base, and 13 bases lay in between. This CDR3 contains 14 residues. The CDR3 region is CASTRLPANTEAFF. The CDR3 DNA follows: TGTGCCAGTACCAGGCTACCGGCGAACACTGAAGCTTTCTTT. Variable domain in full (rest from reference TRBV19 and TRBJ1-1): DGGITQSPKYLFRKEGQNVTLSCEQNLNHDAMYWYRQDPGQGLRLIYYSQIVNDFQKGDIAEGYSVSREKKESFPLTVTSAQKNPTAFYLCASTRLPANTEAFFGQGTRLTVV.

This rearrangement joins TRBV6-1 to TRBJ2-5; possibly TRBD2 for D (6 bases). The better agreement between TRBJ2-7 and the DNA end casts doubt on the J call. Germline V lookup: CDR1 MNHNS, CDR2 SASEGT. CDR3 length: 14 residues. The DNA for the CDR3 is TGTGCCAGCAGTCCTCGCGGGACTGGCTACGAGCAGTACTTC. Its protein is CASSPRGTGYEQYF.

CDR3 sequence: CASNSGAADTQYF. The CDR3 DNA reads as TGCGCCAGCAATTCGGGAGCCGCAGATACGCAGTATTTT. This rearrangement joins TRBV4-1 to TRBJ2-3, with D possibly matching TRBD2 (6 bases). V was pared by 7 bases and J by 4 bases, with 12 bases between. Germline V gene data show CDR1 as MGHRA and CDR2 as YSYEKL. CDR3 length: 13 amino acids.

The CDR3 DNA sequence: TGTGCCAGTAGTATCCGAGCGACGTACTACGAGCAGTACTTC. It encodes CASSIRATYYEQYF. The chain carries TRBV19 and TRBJ2-7; no clear D gene. This CDR3 contains 14 residues. Germline V gene lookup returns CDR1 LNHDA and CDR2 SQIVND (reference sequence). Trimming took off 3 bases at V and 3 bases at J, with 12 bases between the two ends. Full variable domain (remainder filled in from reference TRBV19 and TRBJ2-7): DGGITQSPKYLFRKEGQNVTLSCEQNLNHDAMYWYRQDPGQGLRLIYYSQIVNDFQKGDIAEGYSVSREKKESFPLTVTSAQKNPTAFYLCASSIRATYYEQYFGPGTRLTVT.

The rearrangement links TRBV25-1 to TRBJ2-5; 7 positions match TRBD2. Germline V gives CDR1 MGHDK, CDR2 SYGVNS. The CDR3 is made up of 15 amino acids. Unmatched junction bases numbered 7, after V lost 4 bases and J lost 2 bases. CDR3 loop: CASSALAAGQETQYF. The CDR3 bases are TGTGCCAGCAGTGCCCTAGCGGCAGGGCAAGAGACCCAGTACTTC.

This rearrangement joins TRBV10-3 to TRBJ2-1; TRBD2 matches 16 bases. V lost 4 bases to trimming and J lost 8 bases; unmatched junction nucleotides: 14. There are 19 residues in the CDR3. CDR1 ENHRY and CDR2 SYGVKD come from the germline V gene. In DNA form, the CDR3 reads TGTGCCATCAGTGGGCCGGGACTAGCGGGAGGGCCGGCGATCTATGAGCAGTTCTTC. This translates into CAISGPGLAGGPAIYEQFF.

The chain joins TRBV11-3 to TRBJ2-1; 8 bases fit TRBD1. Germline loops: CDR1 SGHNT, CDR2 YENEEA. CDR3 length: 16 residues. V lost 4 bases and J lost 4; bases outside the gene matches: 9. The CDR3 region is CASSSRQGTRYNEQFF. CDR3 DNA: TGTGCCAGCAGCTCTCGACAGGGGACGCGGTACAATGAGCAGTTCTTC.

The chain recombines TRBV7-8 with TRBJ1-5; D is unclear. In germline, CDR1 is SGHVS, CDR2 FQNEAQ. The CDR3 runs to 17 residues. The V end lost 5 bases, the J end lost 8 bases, and 25 bases lay between the germline ends. CDR3 region: CASSPREVDGPQEPQHF. The CDR3 DNA follows: TGTGCCAGCAGCCCCCGTGAGGTTGACGGCCCCCAGGAGCCCCAGCATTTT.

The chain carries TRBV19 and TRBJ2-1; 8 bases line up with TRBD1. V lost 8 bases to trimming and J lost 1 base; unmatched junction nucleotides: 4. Germline-derived CDR1 and CDR2 are LNHDA and SQIVND (reference sequence). The CDR3 contains 14 residues. The CDR3 spells CASADRASYNEQFF. CDR3 bases: TGTGCCAGTGCGGACAGGGCATCCTACAATGAGCAGTTCTTC.